The clone carrying this T cell receptor beta chain has a handful of counts. The CDR3 loop spans 14 amino acids. V shed 5 bases and J shed 0 bases, with 11 bases lying between them. Germline CDR1 and CDR2: SGHVS and FNYEAQ. The data were obtained in a study of T cells in Graves' hyperthyroidism and ophthalmopathy. It was RNA transcripts that yielded the amplified TCR beta CDR3 regions. With the HTBI primer set, the TCR CDR3 went through a first round of RT-PCR. A single record per CDR3 protein comes from TCRdb applying MiXCR to the multiplex PCR reads. The top ten clones hold approximately 8.4% of a sample with fewer than 800,000 distinct CDR3 sequences, roughly 15% of them seen once.

The chain couples TRBV7-6 to TRBJ2-7, with D possibly matching TRBD1 (6 bases). The clonotype originates from a man between 18 and 35 years old with Graves' hyperthyroidism. Sequences were obtained from blood. The CDR3 here is CASSPDSSSYEQYF. The CDR3 DNA follows: TGTGCCAGCAGCCCGGACAGTAGCTCCTACGAGCAGTACTTC.